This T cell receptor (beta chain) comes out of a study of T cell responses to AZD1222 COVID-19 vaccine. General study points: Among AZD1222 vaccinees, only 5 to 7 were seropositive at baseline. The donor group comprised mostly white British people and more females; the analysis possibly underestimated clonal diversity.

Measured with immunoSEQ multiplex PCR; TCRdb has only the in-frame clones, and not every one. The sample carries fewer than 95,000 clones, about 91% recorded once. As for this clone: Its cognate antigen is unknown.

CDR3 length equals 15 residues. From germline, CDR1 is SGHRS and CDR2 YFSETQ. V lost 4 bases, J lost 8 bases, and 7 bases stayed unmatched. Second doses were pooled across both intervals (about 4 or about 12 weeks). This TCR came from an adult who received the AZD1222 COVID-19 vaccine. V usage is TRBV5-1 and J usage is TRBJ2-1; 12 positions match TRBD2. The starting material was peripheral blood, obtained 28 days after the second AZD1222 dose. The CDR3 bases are TGCGCCAGCAGCAAAACTAGCGGGAGGTTCGATGAGCAGTTCTTC. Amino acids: CASSKTSGRFDEQFF.